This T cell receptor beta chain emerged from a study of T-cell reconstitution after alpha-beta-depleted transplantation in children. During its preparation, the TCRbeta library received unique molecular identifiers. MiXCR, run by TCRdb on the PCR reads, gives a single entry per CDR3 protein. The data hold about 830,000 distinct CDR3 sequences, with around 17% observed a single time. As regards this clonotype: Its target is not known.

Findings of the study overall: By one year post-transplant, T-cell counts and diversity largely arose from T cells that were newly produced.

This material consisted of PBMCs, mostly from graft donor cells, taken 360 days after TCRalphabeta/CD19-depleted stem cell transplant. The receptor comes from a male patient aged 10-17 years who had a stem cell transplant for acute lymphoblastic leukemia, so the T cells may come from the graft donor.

CDR3 loop: CASSEDPGRVYGYTF. DNA of the CDR3: TGCGCCAGCAGTGAGGACCCAGGGCGCGTCTATGGCTACACCTTC. V is TRBV10-1 and J is TRBJ1-2, with a weak D call TRBD1 (5 bases). The CDR3 totals 15 residues. V was trimmed by 2 bases and J by 4 bases, leaving 14 bases between them. Germline V gene sequence: CDR1 WNHNN, CDR2 SYGVQD (reference sequence).